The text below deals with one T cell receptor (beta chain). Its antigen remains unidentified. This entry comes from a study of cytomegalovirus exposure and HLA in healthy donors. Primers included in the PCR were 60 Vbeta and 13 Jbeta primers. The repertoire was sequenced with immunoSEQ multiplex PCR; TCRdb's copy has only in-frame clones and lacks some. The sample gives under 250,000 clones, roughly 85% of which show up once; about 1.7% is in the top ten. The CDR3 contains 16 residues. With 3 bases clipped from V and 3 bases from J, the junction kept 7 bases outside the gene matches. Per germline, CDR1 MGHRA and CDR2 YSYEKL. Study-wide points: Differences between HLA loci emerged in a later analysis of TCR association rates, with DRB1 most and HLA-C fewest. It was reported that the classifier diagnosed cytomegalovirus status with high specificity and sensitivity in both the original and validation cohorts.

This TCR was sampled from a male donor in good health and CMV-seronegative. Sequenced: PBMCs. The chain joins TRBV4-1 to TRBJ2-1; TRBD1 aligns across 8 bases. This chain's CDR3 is CASSHENRGYYNEQFF. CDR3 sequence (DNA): TGCGCCAGCAGCCACGAAAACAGGGGGTACTACAATGAGCAGTTCTTC.